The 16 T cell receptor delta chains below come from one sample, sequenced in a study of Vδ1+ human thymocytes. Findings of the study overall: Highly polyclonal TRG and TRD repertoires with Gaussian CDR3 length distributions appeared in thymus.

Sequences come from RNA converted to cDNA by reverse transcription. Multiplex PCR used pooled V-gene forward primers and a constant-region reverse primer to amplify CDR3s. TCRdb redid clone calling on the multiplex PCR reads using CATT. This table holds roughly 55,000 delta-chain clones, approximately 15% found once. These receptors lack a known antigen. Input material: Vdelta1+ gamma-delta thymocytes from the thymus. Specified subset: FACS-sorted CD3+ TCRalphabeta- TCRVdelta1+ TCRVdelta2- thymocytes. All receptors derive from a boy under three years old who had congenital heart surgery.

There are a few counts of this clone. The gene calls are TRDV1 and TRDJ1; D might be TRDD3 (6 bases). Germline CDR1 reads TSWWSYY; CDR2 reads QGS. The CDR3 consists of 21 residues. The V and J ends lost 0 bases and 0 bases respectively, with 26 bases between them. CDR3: CALGELYSSSGDPQYTDKLIF. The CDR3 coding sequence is TGTGCTCTTGGGGAACTTTATTCTAGTTCTGGGGATCCACAGTACACCGATAAACTCATCTTT.

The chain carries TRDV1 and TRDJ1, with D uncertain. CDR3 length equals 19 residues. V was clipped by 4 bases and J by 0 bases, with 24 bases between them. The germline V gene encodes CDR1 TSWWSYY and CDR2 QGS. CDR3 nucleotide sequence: TGTGCTCTTGGGGGCAAAACTTACCGGAGGCTCTTTTACACCGATAAACTCATCTTT. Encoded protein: CALGGKTYRRLFYTDKLIF.

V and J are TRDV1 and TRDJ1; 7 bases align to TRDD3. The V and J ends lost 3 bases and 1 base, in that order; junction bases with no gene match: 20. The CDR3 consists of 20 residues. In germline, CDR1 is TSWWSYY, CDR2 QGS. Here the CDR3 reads CALGELLTGDQRGSTDKLIF. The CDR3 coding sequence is TGTGCTCTTGGGGAGCTTTTAACTGGGGATCAACGGGGGAGCACCGATAAACTCATCTTT.

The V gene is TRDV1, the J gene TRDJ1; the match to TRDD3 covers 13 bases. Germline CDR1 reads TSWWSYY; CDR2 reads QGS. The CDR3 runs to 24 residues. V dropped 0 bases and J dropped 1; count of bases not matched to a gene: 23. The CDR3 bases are TGTGCTCTTGGGGAACTTCACCGTTCTTCCGGGGGTTACTGGGGGATACGACCCACCGATAAACTCATCTTT. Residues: CALGELHRSSGGYWGIRPTDKLIF.

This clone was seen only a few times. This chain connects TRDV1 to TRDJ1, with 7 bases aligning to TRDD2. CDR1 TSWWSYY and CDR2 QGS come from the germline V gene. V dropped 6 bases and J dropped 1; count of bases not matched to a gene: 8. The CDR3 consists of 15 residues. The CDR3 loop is CALGFLLEPTDKLIF. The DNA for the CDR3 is TGTGCTCTTGGATTCCTACTGGAGCCCACCGATAAACTCATCTTT.

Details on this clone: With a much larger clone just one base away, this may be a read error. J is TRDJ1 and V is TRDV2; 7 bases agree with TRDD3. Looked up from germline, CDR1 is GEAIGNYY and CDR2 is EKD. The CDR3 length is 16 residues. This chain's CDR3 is CACGTGWGAYTDKLIF. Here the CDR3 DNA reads TGTGCCTGTGGCACCGGCTGGGGGGCGTACACCGATAAACTCATCTTT.

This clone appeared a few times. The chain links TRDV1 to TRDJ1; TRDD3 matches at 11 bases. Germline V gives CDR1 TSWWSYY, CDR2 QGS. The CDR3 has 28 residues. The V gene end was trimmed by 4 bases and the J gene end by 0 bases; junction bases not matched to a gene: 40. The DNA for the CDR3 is TGTGCTCTTGGGGTCACGACGCCTCCATCGAGGAGGTTCCTACCGCATTGGGGGATACGTGGAAACACCGATAAACTCATCTTT. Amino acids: CALGVTTPPSRRFLPHWGIRGNTDKLIF.

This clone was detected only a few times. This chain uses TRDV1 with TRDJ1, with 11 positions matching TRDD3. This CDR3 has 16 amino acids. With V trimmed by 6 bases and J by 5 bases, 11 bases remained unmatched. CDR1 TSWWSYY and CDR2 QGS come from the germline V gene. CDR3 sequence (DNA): TGTGCTCTTGGCACCCACAACTGGGGGATAGGGGATAAACTCATCTTT. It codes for CALGTHNWGIGDKLIF.

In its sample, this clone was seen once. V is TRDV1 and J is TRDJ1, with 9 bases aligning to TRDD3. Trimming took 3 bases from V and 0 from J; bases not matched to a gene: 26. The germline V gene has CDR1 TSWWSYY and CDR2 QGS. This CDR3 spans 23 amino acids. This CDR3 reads CALGDGQAILPYWGSLNTDKLIF. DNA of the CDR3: TGTGCTCTTGGGGACGGCCAGGCGATTCTCCCTTACTGGGGGAGCCTTAACACCGATAAACTCATCTTT.

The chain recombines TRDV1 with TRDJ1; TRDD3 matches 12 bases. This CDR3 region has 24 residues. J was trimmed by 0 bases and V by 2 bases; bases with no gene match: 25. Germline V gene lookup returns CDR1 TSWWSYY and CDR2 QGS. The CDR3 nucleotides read TGTGCTCTTGGGGAAAGGAGCCCTTCCTACCTGTTCTGGGGGATACGCCCTTACACCGATAAACTCATCTTT. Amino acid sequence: CALGERSPSYLFWGIRPYTDKLIF.

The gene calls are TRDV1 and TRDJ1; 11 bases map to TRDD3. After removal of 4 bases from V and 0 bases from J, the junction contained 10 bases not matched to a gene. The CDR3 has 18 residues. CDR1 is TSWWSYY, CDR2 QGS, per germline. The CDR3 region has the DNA TGTGCTCTTGGGGCGGCGGACCTGGGGGATACCGACACCGATAAACTCATCTTT. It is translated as CALGAADLGDTDTDKLIF.

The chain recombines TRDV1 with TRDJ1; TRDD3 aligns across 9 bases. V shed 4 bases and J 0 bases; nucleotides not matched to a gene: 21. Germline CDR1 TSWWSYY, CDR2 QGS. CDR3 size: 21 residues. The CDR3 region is CALGGVSGGYFNPRYTDKLIF. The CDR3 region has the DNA TGTGCTCTTGGGGGGGTATCCGGGGGATACTTTAATCCCCGGTACACCGATAAACTCATCTTT.

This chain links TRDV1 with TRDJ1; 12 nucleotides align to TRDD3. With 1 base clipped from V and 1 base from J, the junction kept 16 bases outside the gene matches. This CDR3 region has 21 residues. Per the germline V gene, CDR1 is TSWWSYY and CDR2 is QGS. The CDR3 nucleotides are TGTGCTCTTGGGGAACGCAACTTCAACTGGGGGATACAGGGTCTCACCGATAAACTCATCTTT. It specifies CALGERNFNWGIQGLTDKLIF.

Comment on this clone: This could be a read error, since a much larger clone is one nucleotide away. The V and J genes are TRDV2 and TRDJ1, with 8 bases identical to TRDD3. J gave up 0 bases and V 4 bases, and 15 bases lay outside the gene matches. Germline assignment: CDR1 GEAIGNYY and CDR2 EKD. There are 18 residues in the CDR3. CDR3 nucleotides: TGTGCCTGTGAGACCGGAGAAGTACTGGGGGGCGACACCGATAAACTCATCTTT. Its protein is CACETGEVLGGDTDKLIF.

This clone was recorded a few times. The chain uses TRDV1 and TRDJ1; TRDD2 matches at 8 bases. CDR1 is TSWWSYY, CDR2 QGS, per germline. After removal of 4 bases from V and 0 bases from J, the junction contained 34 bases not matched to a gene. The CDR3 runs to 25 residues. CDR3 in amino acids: CALGGLLPNPGTSGGVSGYTDKLIF. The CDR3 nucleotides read TGTGCTCTTGGGGGCCTCCTTCCTAATCCCGGGACTTCGGGGGGGGTATCGGGGTACACCGATAAACTCATCTTT.

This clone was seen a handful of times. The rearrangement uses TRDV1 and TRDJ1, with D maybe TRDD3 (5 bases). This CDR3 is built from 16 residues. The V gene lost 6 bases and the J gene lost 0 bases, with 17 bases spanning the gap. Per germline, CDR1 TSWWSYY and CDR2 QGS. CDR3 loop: CALGLPPEGDTDKLIF. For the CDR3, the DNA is TGTGCTCTTGGACTGCCTCCTGAGGGGGACACCGATAAACTCATCTTT.